A single sample is the source of the 14 T cell receptor beta chains below, sequenced in a study of response to subunit inactivated influenza vaccine. MiXCR was run by TCRdb on the RT-PCR reads, yielding one entry per CDR3 protein. The profile shows over 300,000 distinct CDR3 sequences, about a fifth of them singletons. The specimen was PBMCs from blood, collected approximately 20 months after vaccination. All receptors derive from a man between 50 and 69 years old who received an inactivated influenza vaccine.

This clonotype has more than one count but fewer than ten. CDR3 DNA sequence: TGTGCCAGCAGCTCGGGACAGCGCAATCAGCCCCAGCATTTT. This gives the protein CASSSGQRNQPQHF. The V call is TRBV5-5, the J call TRBJ1-5, with 7 bases aligning to TRBD1. Trimming cost V 3 bases and J 2 bases; bases outside gene matches: 2. The CDR3 covers 14 residues. Germline V gives CDR1 SGHKS, CDR2 YYEKEE (reference sequence).

This clonotype was observed a few times. The rearrangement uses TRBV16 and TRBJ2-2; TRBD2 might be the D (6 bases). There are 16 residues in the CDR3. V shed 3 bases and J shed 6 bases, with 17 bases lying between them. In germline, CDR1 is KGHSY, CDR2 FQNENV. The CDR3 sequence: CASSQLAPLISGELFF. In nucleotides, the CDR3 is TGTGCCAGCAGCCAGCTAGCGCCGTTAATCTCCGGGGAGCTGTTTTTT.

The chain couples TRBV3-1 to TRBJ1-1; D call uncertain. Germline V gene lookup returns CDR1 LGHDT and CDR2 YNNKEL (reference sequence). V was trimmed by 0 bases and J by 7 bases, leaving 12 bases between them. This CDR3 region has 14 residues. CDR3 DNA: TGTGCCAGCAGCCAAGAAGGAATTAAGGGTGAAGCTTTCTTT. Translating it yields CASSQEGIKGEAFF.

This clonotype occurred a few times. The V and J genes are TRBV7-9 and TRBJ1-2; no clear D gene. In germline, CDR1 is SEHNR, CDR2 FQNEAQ (reference sequence). Deletions cut 8 bases from V and 4 bases from J, with 8 bases between. The CDR3 runs to 11 residues. The chain's CDR3 is CASVSVYGYTF. CDR3 nucleotide sequence: TGTGCCAGCGTGTCGGTCTATGGCTACACCTTC.

This chain joins TRBV2 and TRBJ2-1; D remains unclear. The CDR3 totals 11 residues. With 4 bases removed from V and 10 bases from J, the gap between germline ends came to 8 bases. CDR1 and CDR2 from the germline V gene are SNHLY and FYNNEI. CDR3 DNA sequence: TGTGCCAGCAGTGGACTGGAAGAGCAGTTCTTC. As protein: CASSGLEEQFF. The full variable domain, rest sourced from reference TRBV2 and TRBJ2-1, is EPEVTQTPSHQVTQMGQEVILRCVPISNHLYFYWYRQILGQKVEFLVSFYNNEISEKSEIFDDQFSVERPDGSNFTLKIRSTKLEDSAMYFCASSGLEEQFFGPGTRLTVL.

The chain carries TRBV12-3 or TRBV12-4 and TRBJ1-2, with a possible D match to TRBD1 (5 bases). Trimming removed 4 bases from V and 1 base from J, with 13 bases in between. The CDR3 spans 15 residues. CDR3 DNA sequence: TGTGCCAGCAGTTCCCCGGGACTCCTTAACTATGGCTACACCTTC. It encodes CASSSPGLLNYGYTF.

This clonotype was recorded many times. V is TRBV4-3 and J is TRBJ2-7, with 9 bases aligning to TRBD2. Germline V gene data show CDR1 as LGHNA and CDR2 as YSLEER. The CDR3 covers 17 residues. V lost 1 base and J lost 5; bases outside the gene matches: 12. CDR3 sequence (DNA): TGCGCCAGCAGCCAAGTATCTAGCGGGACGAGATCGAACGAGCAGTACTTC. The encoded protein is CASSQVSSGTRSNEQYF.

This clonotype has a handful of counts. The gene calls are TRBV7-2 and TRBJ1-5; tentatively, D is TRBD1 (6 bases). Looked up from germline, CDR1 is SGHTA and CDR2 is FQGNSA. With 5 bases removed from V and 6 bases from J, the gap between germline ends came to 14 bases. The CDR3 has 14 residues. CDR3 bases: TGTGCCAGCAGCCCAACAGGGACGAGTCAGCCCCAGCATTTT. The encoded protein is CASSPTGTSQPQHF.

The rearrangement links TRBV27 to TRBJ1-2, with no clear D. From germline, CDR1 is MNHEY and CDR2 SMNVEV (reference sequence). V shed 0 bases and J shed 8 bases, with 13 bases lying between them. This CDR3 is built from 14 residues. The CDR3 region has the DNA TGTGCCAGCAGTTTATCTCCCGGATCGAGGGGCTACACCTTC. Translated, it gives CASSLSPGSRGYTF.

This chain uses TRBV7-2 with TRBJ1-1; no clear D gene. The germline CDR1 and CDR2 sequences are SGHTA and FQGNSA. The length of the CDR3 is 14 residues. V was cut by 5 bases and J by 5 bases, with 15 bases left in between. Here the CDR3 DNA reads TGTGCCAGCAGCCGGGCCCTGGGTGGGACTGAAGCTTTCTTT. Protein product: CASSRALGGTEAFF.

This clonotype was seen only a few times. This chain connects TRBV29-1 to TRBJ2-1; 7 nucleotides agree with TRBD2. CDR1 and CDR2 from the germline V gene are SQVTM and ANQGSEA. This CDR3 region has 17 residues. Trimming cost V 7 bases and J 5 bases; bases outside gene matches: 20. The CDR3 sequence: CSAKGWGTTDFNNEQFF. CDR3 sequence (DNA): TGCAGCGCCAAGGGCTGGGGGACTACCGATTTTAACAATGAGCAGTTCTTC.

The genes are TRBV5-1 and TRBJ2-7; D is undetermined. The V and J ends lost 4 bases and 3 bases respectively, with 14 bases between them. The germline V gene has CDR1 SGHRS and CDR2 YFSETQ. The CDR3 sequence is 14 residues long. CDR3 sequence (DNA): TGCGCCAGCAGCCCTTTCGGGCAGAACTACGAGCAGTACTTC. Amino acids: CASSPFGQNYEQYF.

About this clonotype: The CDR3 ends on some other residue instead of the conserved phenylalanine or tryptophan, so this is likely a read error. The V call is TRBV7-2, the J call TRBJ1-1, with a tentative D call TRBD1 (5 bases). The CDR3 is made up of 15 amino acids. The germline V gene has CDR1 SGHTA and CDR2 FQGNSA. Trimming cost V 2 bases and J 6 bases, with 16 bases left between them. CDR3 nucleotides: TGTGCCAGCAGCTTACCAGTACACGGGGCCGCTGAAGCTTTCTAT. It translates to CASSLPVHGAAEAFY.

This clonotype has a handful of counts. The V gene is TRBV27, the J gene TRBJ1-4; D gene ambiguous. CDR3 length: 14 amino acids. The germline V and J ends were trimmed by 2 bases and 13 bases, with 17 bases remaining between them. CDR1 and CDR2 from the germline V gene are MNHEY and SMNVEV (reference sequence). CDR3: CASSLGSLDSRLFF. CDR3 coding DNA: TGTGCCAGCAGTTTAGGTAGTTTAGACTCTAGACTGTTTTTT.